These T cell receptor beta chains were read from a single sample in a study of T-cell reconstitution after alpha-beta-depleted transplantation in children. TCRdb processed the PCR reads anew with MiXCR; each CDR3 protein has one entry. The sample shows around 110,000 distinct CDR3 sequences, about 9.3% of them seen only once. The input for sequencing was PBMCs, taken before TCRalphabeta/CD19-depleted stem cell transplant. Receptors were obtained from a boy younger than 10 with acute lymphoblastic leukemia, due to receive a stem cell transplant. Both conserved end residues are part of each CDR3. Each record gives: D gene, V gene, clone size, J gene, CDR3 DNA, CDR3 protein. A D gene is named only where the DNA matches it firmly. Not all rows give a size; the values are once, few, many and, for expanded clones, a class.

-,TRBV5-1,few,TRBJ2-5,TGCGCCAGCAGCGGGTCCTTGGAGACCCAGTACTTC,CASSGSLETQYF
-,TRBV7-8,many,TRBJ1-4,TGTGCCAGCAGCTCAGAAGTAGTGAATGAAAAACTGTTTTTT,CASSSEVVNEKLFF
-,TRBV24-1,-,TRBJ2-2,TGTGCCACCAGTGTCTGGGACACCGGGGAGCTGTTTTTT,CATSVWDTGELFF
-,TRBV6-1,-,TRBJ2-2,TGTGCCAGCAGTGAACGACCCGCCACGGGGGAGCTGTTTTTT,CASSERPATGELFF
TRBD2,TRBV10-1,-,TRBJ2-3,TGCGCCAGCAGTGAGAGTCTAGCGGACACAGATACGCAGTATTTT,CASSESLADTDTQYF
TRBD1,TRBV20-1,many,TRBJ2-5,TGCAGTGCCTCCCCCGCCAGGCAGGGGGTAAAGACCCAGTACTTC,CSASPARQGVKTQYF
TRBD2,TRBV28,few,TRBJ2-7,TGTGCCAGCAGTGGCGGGGGACTAGCGGGGATGACCTACGAGCAGTACTTC,CASSGGGLAGMTYEQYF
-,TRBV6-5,-,TRBJ1-1,TGTGCCAGCAGTTCGGACAGATTACCGAACACTGAAGCTTTCTTT,CASSSDRLPNTEAFF
-,TRBV5-6,many,TRBJ2-5,TGTGCCAGCAGCTTGGTTCAGGGGCCACAAGAGACCCAGTACTTC,CASSLVQGPQETQYF
-,TRBV3-1,-,TRBJ2-2,TGTGCCTGCAGCCATCGTGCGTTTAGGGGTAGGGACACCGGGGAGCTGTTTTTT,CACSHRAFRGRDTGELFF
-,TRBV20-1,-,TRBJ2-7,TGCAGTGCTAGCTCGGGGAAGGCCCCCTACGAGCAGTACTTC,CSASSGKAPYEQYF
-,TRBV6-5,-,TRBJ2-2,TGTGCCAGCAAGGGTAGCGTCACCGGGGAGCTGTTTTTT,CASKGSVTGELFF
-,TRBV5-1,few,TRBJ2-5,TGCGCCAGCAGCTTGAAGGCTGGAGAGACCCAGTACTTC,CASSLKAGETQYF
-,TRBV5-1,few,TRBJ1-4,TGCGCCAGCAGCGTAGTACAGGGAGCTGATGAAAAACTGTTTTTT,CASSVVQGADEKLFF
TRBD2,TRBV5-6,many,TRBJ2-1,TGTGCCAGCAGCCTCCCTATAGCGGGTGGGGACAATGAGCAGTTCTTC,CASSLPIAGGDNEQFF
-,TRBV27,-,TRBJ1-2,TGTGCCAGCAGCCGACGGGGTCAGGGCTATGGCTACACCTTC,CASSRRGQGYGYTF